This TCR beta chain emerged from a study of T cells in Graves' hyperthyroidism and ophthalmopathy. Study findings and constraints: Ophthalmopathy got predicted by the model a median approximately six months before its onset.

The CDR3 loop spans 13 amino acids. The V and J ends lost 1 base and 4 bases, in that order; junction bases with no gene match: 1. Germline CDR1 and CDR2: WNHNN and SYGVQD (reference sequence). A note on this clonotype: Its antigen is as yet unknown.

Amplification of TCR beta CDR3 regions was performed using RNA transcripts as template. The study used the HTBI primer set for a first-round RT-PCR of the TCR CDR3. MiXCR, run by TCRdb on the multiplex PCR reads, gives a single entry per CDR3 protein. The data contain 300,000 to 450,000 distinct CDR3 sequences, approximately 18% of them singletons. Blood from later-ophthalmopathy patients was taken at first hyperthyroidism diagnosis. The sequencing sample was made of blood. The rearrangement links TRBV10-1 to TRBJ2-7; 7 bases are a match to TRBD1. The receptor's source is a woman aged 30 to 39 with Graves' hyperthyroidism that later progressed to Graves' ophthalmopathy. CDR3 nucleotides: TGCGCCAGCAGTGAGTACAGGGGATACGAGCAGTACTTC. This gives the protein CASSEYRGYEQYF.